Listed here are 13 T cell receptor beta chains from one sample, sequenced in a study of blood T cells in healthy people across ages. A J-beta primer mix and a sample-barcoded 5' primer were used in a second PCR of roughly 6 to 12 cycles. Each CDR3 protein gets one entry after TCRdb re-called the 5' RACE reads with MiXCR. The sample yields about 570,000 distinct CDR3 sequences, 25% to 30% seen once. The sequenced sample was blood. The receptors originated from an older woman in good health.

This clonotype was counted between two and nine times. The rearrangement joins TRBV20-1 to TRBJ2-1; D uncertain. There are 14 residues in the CDR3. Germline CDR1 DFQATT, CDR2 SNEGSKA (reference sequence). V lost 3 bases to trimming and J lost 0 bases, with 9 bases between them. CDR3: CSASSGYSYNEQFF. The DNA of the CDR3 is TGCAGTGCTAGTTCCGGGTACTCCTACAATGAGCAGTTCTTC.

This clonotype has just a few counts. A read error may produce the germline difference seen at one junction end. This chain uses TRBV13 with TRBJ2-3; 9 bases are shared with TRBD1. This CDR3 has 16 residues. Germline V gene lookup returns CDR1 PRHDT and CDR2 FYEKMQ (reference sequence). The CDR3 region is CACSLRTGVVTDTQYF. The CDR3 DNA is TGTGCCTGCAGCTTACGGACAGGGGTTGTCACAGATACGCAGTATTTT. Supplemented by reference TRBV13 and TRBJ2-3, the full variable domain reads AAGVIQSPRHLIKEKRETATLKCYPIPRHDTVYWYQQGPGQDPQFLISFYEKMQSDKGSIPDRFSAQQFSDYHSELNMSSLELGDSALYFCACSLRTGVVTDTQYFGPGTRLTVL.

This chain links TRBV7-2 with TRBJ2-5; TRBD2 matches at 11 bases. The J call may be faulty, since TRBJ2-1 better matches the DNA end. There are 17 residues in the CDR3. CDR1 SGHTA and CDR2 FQGNSA come from the germline V gene. The CDR3 loop is CASSLRFELAGVNEQFF. In DNA form, the CDR3 reads TGTGCCAGCAGCTTAAGGTTTGAACTAGCGGGGGTTAATGAGCAGTTCTTC.

This clonotype has only a few counts. The chain carries TRBV11-1 and TRBJ2-3, with 13 bases matching TRBD2. Germline values: CDR1 SGHAT, CDR2 FQDESV (reference sequence). The V segment lost 3 bases and the J segment 1 base; nucleotides outside the gene matches: 13. The CDR3 has 20 amino acids. CDR3 in amino acids: CASSFLLGLAGAGGTDTQYF. CDR3 coding DNA: TGTGCCAGCAGCTTTCTCCTCGGACTAGCGGGGGCCGGGGGCACAGATACGCAGTATTTT.

This clonotype has more than one count but fewer than ten. The rearrangement uses TRBV29-1 and TRBJ2-3; TRBD2 aligns across 10 bases. V dropped 4 bases and J dropped 4; count of bases not matched to a gene: 11. In germline, CDR1 is SQVTM, CDR2 ANQGSEA. CDR3 length equals 16 residues. The CDR3 loop reads CSVASGGPGGADTQYF. Here the CDR3 DNA reads TGCAGCGTTGCTAGCGGGGGCCCCGGAGGGGCAGATACGCAGTATTTT.

This clonotype showed up just a few times. The chain links TRBV7-2 to TRBJ2-5; 7 nucleotides match TRBD2. Germline V gene data show CDR1 as SGHTA and CDR2 as FQGNSA. This CDR3 spans 11 amino acids. V trimming: 5 bases; J trimming: 9 bases; junction bases outside the gene matches: 3. Here the CDR3 reads CASSPREAQYF. In DNA, the CDR3 is TGTGCCAGCAGCCCCCGGGAGGCCCAGTACTTC.

This chain uses TRBV19 with TRBJ1-1, with D perhaps TRBD1 (6 bases). Germline values: CDR1 LNHDA, CDR2 SQIVND (reference sequence). The CDR3 loop spans 15 amino acids. V was trimmed by 7 bases and J by 2 bases, leaving 17 bases between them. This CDR3 is CASTSVIGGNTEAFF. CDR3 in DNA: TGTGCCAGTACCTCCGTAATAGGGGGTAACACTGAAGCTTTCTTT.

This sequence joins TRBV18 and TRBJ2-1; D is unresolved. This CDR3 is 13 amino acids long. With 0 bases removed from V and 5 bases from J, the gap between germline ends came to 5 bases. Per the germline V gene, CDR1 is KGHSH and CDR2 is LQKENI. CDR3: CASSPPNNNEQFF. CDR3 in DNA: TGTGCCAGCTCACCACCGAATAACAATGAGCAGTTCTTC.

V is TRBV20-1 and J is TRBJ2-1, with TRBD1 matching 8 bases. The end of the DNA fits TRBJ2-5 better, so the J call may be wrong. This CDR3 is 14 amino acids long. Looked up from germline, CDR1 is DFQATT and CDR2 is SNEGSKA (reference sequence). This chain's CDR3 is CSGSTGVVQETQYF. DNA of the CDR3: TGCAGTGGGTCGACAGGGGTCGTACAAGAGACCCAGTACTTC.

V usage is TRBV6-2 or TRBV6-3 and J usage is TRBJ2-5, with 9 bases fitting TRBD1. Germline V gene sequence: CDR1 MNHEY, CDR2 SVGEGT. J lost 9 bases, V lost 0 bases, and 8 bases had no gene match. CDR3 length equals 15 residues. CDR3 nucleotide sequence: TGTGCCAGCAGTTACTCGGTAACGGGACAGGGTGCCCAGTACTTC. This encodes CASSYSVTGQGAQYF.

V usage is TRBV7-2 and J usage is TRBJ2-4; TRBD1 aligns across 7 bases. The CDR3 extends over 14 amino acids. V lost 2 bases, J lost 3 bases, and 1 base stayed unmatched. Germline CDR1 and CDR2: SGHTA and FQGNSA. CDR3 amino acids: CASSLSGGKNIQYF. For the CDR3, the DNA is TGTGCCAGCAGCTTATCAGGGGGCAAAAACATTCAGTACTTC.

The rearrangement uses TRBV7-9 and TRBJ1-2; TRBD1 aligns across 9 bases. Germline values: CDR1 SEHNR, CDR2 FQNEAQ (reference sequence). With 5 bases clipped from V and 8 bases from J, the junction kept 9 bases outside the gene matches. This CDR3 has 14 amino acids. CDR3 region: CASSPGTGFNGYTF. DNA of the CDR3: TGTGCCAGCAGCCCGGGGACAGGGTTCAACGGCTACACCTTC.

The chain carries TRBV29-1 and TRBJ2-3; TRBD2 is a possible D gene (6 bases). The germline gives CDR1 SQVTM, CDR2 ANQGSEA. V lost 4 bases to trimming and J lost 4 bases, with 18 bases between them. The length of the CDR3 is 15 residues. CDR3 nucleotides: TGCAGCGTTGCATGGGGGGTAGGGAATTCAGATACGCAGTATTTT. This codes for CSVAWGVGNSDTQYF.